These 18 T cell receptor beta chains were sequenced from one sample in a study of T-cell memory formation after mild COVID-19. TCRdb fed the 5' RACE reads into MiXCR, producing one record per CDR3 protein. The table shows approximately 260,000 distinct CDR3 sequences, with approximately 18% occurring only once. Sequenced sample: PBMCs or a T cell subset sorted from them (not recorded which). All receptors derive from a young man who had mild COVID-19 (a few samples of this study predate the infection). Cell type and time point are not known.

This clonotype has ten or more counts. The chain has TRBV7-8 and TRBJ2-7; D gene unclear. V was clipped by 1 base and J by 6 bases, with 7 bases between them. Germline assignment: CDR1 SGHVS and CDR2 FQNEAQ. This CDR3 has 12 amino acids. The CDR3 here is CASSLGRREQYF. DNA for the CDR3: TGTGCCAGCAGCTTAGGGCGGCGCGAGCAGTACTTC.

This clonotype was observed many times. The chain has TRBV7-2 and TRBJ1-1; 7 bases line up with TRBD1. Unmatched junction bases numbered 7, after V lost 8 bases and J lost 4 bases. CDR1 and CDR2 from the germline V gene are SGHTA and FQGNSA. The CDR3 contains 13 residues. CDR3 in amino acids: CASLGSGGTEAFF. The CDR3 DNA reads TGTGCCAGCTTAGGGTCAGGGGGCACTGAAGCTTTCTTT.

The chain uses TRBV29-1 and TRBJ2-3, with D unresolved. The CDR3 is 14 amino acids. Trimming removed 1 base from V and 3 bases from J, with 11 bases in between. Germline values: CDR1 SQVTM, CDR2 ANQGSEA. CDR3 sequence reads: CSVEGIPATDTQYF. In nucleotides, the CDR3 is TGCAGCGTTGAAGGGATCCCGGCTACAGATACGCAGTATTTT.

In the case of this clonotype: A junction boundary mismatches the germline segment, possibly from a read error. The genes are TRBV2 and TRBJ2-5, with 13 bases that match TRBD2. Germline CDR1 SNHLY, CDR2 FYNNEI. The CDR3 has 18 amino acids. In DNA form, the CDR3 reads TGTGCCAGCAGGGAAGGGACTAGCGGGACACGTTCGCCAGAGACCCAGTACTTC. Its protein product is CASREGTSGTRSPETQYF.

In its sample, this clonotype was seen a few times. The V gene is TRBV6-4, the J gene TRBJ2-1; TRBD2 is a possible D gene (6 bases). CDR1 is MRHNA and CDR2 is SNTAGT in the germline V gene. This CDR3 is 15 amino acids long. Trimming stripped 3 bases from V and 4 bases from J, with 13 bases between. This chain's CDR3 is CASSERDGGYNEQFF. The CDR3 coding sequence is TGTGCCAGCAGTGAAAGGGACGGGGGATACAATGAGCAGTTCTTC.

The J gene is TRBJ2-3, the V gene TRBV9, with TRBD2 identical over 7 bases. The V gene end was trimmed by 6 bases and the J gene end by 3 bases; junction bases not matched to a gene: 4. The CDR3 length is 13 residues. Germline V gene data show CDR1 as SGDLS and CDR2 as YYNGEE. The CDR3 region is CASNRGGTDTQYF. The CDR3 nucleotides are TGTGCCAGCAACCGGGGAGGGACAGATACGCAGTATTTT.

The chain joins TRBV4-2 to TRBJ2-5; the match to TRBD1 covers 8 bases. The V gene's germline CDR1 is LGHNA and CDR2 YNFKEQ. J was trimmed by 1 base and V by 6 bases; bases with no gene match: 4. This CDR3 region has 14 residues. The DNA for the CDR3 is TGTGCCAGCAGTCCCAGGGGGCGCCAAGAGACCCAGTACTTC. This sequence encodes CASSPRGRQETQYF.

This clonotype was counted only a few times. V is TRBV10-3 and J is TRBJ2-1; D is uncertain. This CDR3 contains 13 residues. From germline, CDR1 is ENHRY and CDR2 SYGVKD. Trimming pared 10 bases from V and 5 bases from J, leaving 15 bases between. The CDR3 loop reads CATARGLDNEQFF. Written as DNA, the CDR3 is TGTGCCACCGCGCGTGGGCTAGACAATGAGCAGTTCTTC.

In its sample, this clonotype was seen many times. The V gene is TRBV7-9, the J gene TRBJ2-2; D remains unclear. Trimming removed 5 bases at V and 2 bases at J, with 3 bases between. Germline V CDR1 and CDR2: SEHNR, FQNEAQ (reference sequence). This CDR3 is 12 amino acids long. This CDR3 reads CASSRNTGELFF. CDR3 DNA: TGTGCCAGCAGCAGAAACACCGGGGAGCTGTTTTTT.

This clonotype came up a few times. The rearrangement joins TRBV5-4 to TRBJ2-3; D unresolved. Germline CDR1 and CDR2: SGHNT and YYREEE (reference sequence). The V and J ends lost 1 base and 4 bases respectively, with 7 bases between them. This CDR3 contains 13 residues. The CDR3 spells CASSLWGSDTQYF. The CDR3 DNA reads as TGTGCCAGCAGCTTGTGGGGTTCAGATACGCAGTATTTT.

This clonotype has only a few counts. CDR3 nucleotides: TGTGCCAGCAGCTTAAGTGGCGGTGAGCAGTTCTTC. Amino acid sequence: CASSLSGGEQFF. The chain has TRBV7-9 and TRBJ2-1; unclear D gene. From germline, CDR1 is SEHNR and CDR2 FQNEAQ (reference sequence). Trimming left V 2 bases short and J 9 bases short, with 8 bases between. The CDR3 extends over 12 amino acids.

This clonotype was seen ten or more times. The chain links TRBV5-1 to TRBJ2-1; D is perhaps TRBD2 (5 bases). Trimming stripped 3 bases from V and 7 bases from J, with 11 bases between. Germline-derived CDR1 and CDR2 are SGHRS and YFSETQ. The CDR3 is 13 residues long. CDR3 protein: CASSYRTENEQFF. The CDR3 nucleotides are TGCGCCAGCAGCTATCGGACTGAAAATGAGCAGTTCTTC.

The chain uses TRBV6-5 and TRBJ1-6; 7 nucleotides match TRBD1. The CDR3 runs to 16 residues. Germline V CDR1 and CDR2: MNHEY, SVGAGI. V was clipped by 2 bases and J by 9 bases; unmatched bases: 10. For the CDR3, the DNA is TGTGCCAGCAGTTACCATACGACAGGGAGAAGTTCACCCCTCCACTTT. This gives the protein CASSYHTTGRSSPLHF.

This clonotype was seen many times. The chain couples TRBV4-3 to TRBJ2-3; possibly TRBD1 or TRBD2 for D (6 bases each). The ends were cut back, 1 base at V and 2 bases at J, with 10 bases in the middle. Germline CDR1 and CDR2: LGHNA and YSLEER. This CDR3 comprises 15 residues. CDR3 residues: CASSQARGATDTQYF. As DNA, the CDR3 is TGCGCCAGCAGCCAAGCAAGGGGGGCCACAGATACGCAGTATTTT.

This chain links TRBV10-3 with TRBJ2-6; D unclear. CDR1 is ENHRY and CDR2 is SYGVKD in the germline V gene. The CDR3 extends over 16 amino acids. The V gene lost 2 bases and the J gene lost 0 bases, with 8 bases spanning the gap. The CDR3 sequence is CAISEGRPSGANVLTF. CDR3 coding DNA: TGTGCCATCAGTGAGGGTCGGCCCTCTGGGGCCAACGTCCTGACTTTC.

This clonotype was recorded at least ten times. The chain has TRBV5-1 and TRBJ2-3; D is uncertain. This CDR3 region has 15 residues. Trimming pared 4 bases from V and 0 bases from J, leaving 12 bases between. The germline CDR1 and CDR2 sequences are SGHRS and YFSETQ. This CDR3 is CASSLDPTSTDTQYF. CDR3 nucleotides: TGCGCCAGCAGCCTAGACCCTACTAGCACAGATACGCAGTATTTT.

This clonotype appeared many times. This chain joins TRBV12-3 or TRBV12-4 and TRBJ2-4, with a tentative D call TRBD1 (6 bases). The CDR3 consists of 14 residues. V was pared by 4 bases and J by 3 bases, with 10 bases between. The CDR3 region is CASSWTAFKNIQYF. The CDR3 nucleotides read TGTGCCAGCAGTTGGACAGCTTTCAAAAACATTCAGTACTTC.

The sample holds a few counts of this clonotype. As DNA, the CDR3 is TGTGCCAGCAGCAAAGTTCGAGGACGGACGTACGAGCAGTACGTC. It specifies CASSKVRGRTYEQYV. The rearrangement joins TRBV21-1 to TRBJ2-7. TRBV21-1 is a recognized pseudogene. The CDR3 is made up of 15 amino acids.